The 16 T cell receptor beta chains listed next were all sequenced from one sample in a study of beta chain features in type 1 diabetes. Notes on the study in general: Patients with Type 1 diabetes showed moderately but significantly shorter TCRB CDR3s in all four CD4+ subsets.

The antigens for these receptors are not known. The entirety of the isolated RNA underwent reverse transcription, so expressed TCRB transcripts were sequenced. The table came from immunoSEQ multiplex PCR; TCRdb's copy has only in-frame clones and leaves some out. The table shows 150,000 to 200,000 clones, with 6.5% to 10% occurring only once. Sample: central memory CD4+ T cells from blood. The receptors originated from a woman younger than 35 with type 1 diabetes.

This CDR3 reads CASRGTGKLGGIQYF. CDR3 sequence (DNA): TGTGCCAGCAGGGGGACAGGGAAGTTGGGAGGCATTCAGTACTTC. The rearrangement links TRBV6-6 to TRBJ2-4; 9 positions match TRBD1. V lost 6 bases and J lost 9; bases outside the gene matches: 12. The CDR3 is 15 amino acids. Germline CDR1 reads MNHNY; CDR2 reads SVGAGI (reference sequence).

This sequence joins TRBV15 and TRBJ1-2, with 7 bases aligning to TRBD1. The CDR3 is made up of 15 amino acids. V dropped 1 base and J dropped 7; count of bases not matched to a gene: 9. Germline CDR1 and CDR2: LNHNV and YYDKDF (reference sequence). Here the CDR3 reads CATSRAGRGNGGYTF. CDR3 sequence (DNA): TGTGCCACCAGCAGAGCGGGCAGGGGGAATGGTGGCTACACCTTC.

In its sample, this clone was seen a few times. Other DNA sequences in this specimen translate into the identical CDR3. This rearrangement joins TRBV11-3 to TRBJ1-1, with a possible D match to TRBD1 (5 bases). The V and J ends lost 3 bases and 5 bases respectively, with 10 bases between them. Germline V gene sequence: CDR1 SGHNT, CDR2 YENEEA. This CDR3 has 13 residues. CDR3 coding DNA: TGTGCCAGCAGCTTGGGGGGGAGAACTGAAGCTTTCTTT. Amino acids: CASSLGGRTEAFF.

This clone was counted between two and nine times. V gene TRBV5-6 combines with J gene TRBJ2-7; TRBD1 might be the D (6 bases). Germline assignment: CDR1 SGHDT and CDR2 YYEEEE. V was shortened by 2 bases and J by 5 bases, with 14 bases between the two germline ends. This CDR3 is built from 14 residues. CDR3 region: CASSLRQVLHEQYF. CDR3 bases: TGTGCCAGCAGCTTAAGACAGGTGCTTCACGAGCAGTACTTC. The whole variable domain, remainder taken from reference TRBV5-6 and TRBJ2-7, is DAGVTQSPTHLIKTRGQQVTLRCSPKSGHDTVSWYQQALGQGPQFIFQYYEEEERQRGNFPDRFSGHQFPNYSSELNVNALLLGDSALYLCASSLRQVLHEQYFGPGTRLTVT.

This clone occurred a few times. V is TRBV6-1 and J is TRBJ1-6; no reliable D call. The V and J ends lost 10 bases and 9 bases respectively, with 7 bases between them. Germline CDR1 MNHNS, CDR2 SASEGT. CDR3 size: 10 residues. The CDR3: CATGSSPLHF. CDR3 in DNA: TGTGCCACCGGGAGTTCACCCCTCCACTTT.

This clone was detected only a few times. The chain is built from TRBV30 and TRBJ1-4, with D unclear. This CDR3 comprises 14 residues. Germline V lookup: CDR1 GTSNPN, CDR2 SVGIG (reference sequence). Between the trimmed V and J ends, which lost 4 bases and 5 bases, there was a span of 14 bases. The CDR3 coding sequence is TGTGCCTGGAAAGGCGGGAAACTCAATGAAAAACTGTTTTTT. The encoded protein is CAWKGGKLNEKLFF.

This clone was observed a handful of times. V and J are TRBV29-1 and TRBJ1-1, with D perhaps matching TRBD1 (6 bases). CDR3 length: 13 residues. Germline CDR1 is SQVTM and CDR2 is ANQGSEA. Trimming shortened V by 6 bases and J by 1 base, and 12 bases separated the two germline ends. The CDR3 protein is CSVGTHSNTEAFF. As DNA, the CDR3 is TGCAGCGTCGGGACACACTCGAACACTGAAGCTTTCTTT.

This clone turned up a few times. The V and J genes are TRBV7-2 and TRBJ2-2, with 10 bases fitting TRBD1. The trim removed 5 bases at V and 6 bases at J, leaving 6 bases unmatched. This CDR3 spans 15 amino acids. Germline CDR1 and CDR2: SGHTA and FQGNSA. The DNA for the CDR3 is TGTGCCAGCAGCCTAGGAGGACAGGGGGCCGGGGAGCTGTTTTTT. Its protein is CASSLGGQGAGELFF.

This clone was observed a few times. J is TRBJ1-6 and V is TRBV30; D ambiguous. The germline gives CDR1 GTSNPN, CDR2 SVGIG (reference sequence). The CDR3 is 15 amino acids. The germline V and J ends were trimmed by 7 bases and 0 bases, with 13 bases remaining between them. The CDR3 DNA follows: TGTGCCTTACACAGCCCGCGCTCCTATAATTCACCCCTCCACTTT. Translated: CALHSPRSYNSPLHF.

This clone was counted a few times. The CDR3 DNA is TGTGCCAGCAGGAGCGGGGGCCACCGGGACGAGCAGTACTTC. It specifies CASRSGGHRDEQYF. This sequence joins TRBV6-5 and TRBJ2-7; the match to TRBD2 covers 8 bases. J gave up 5 bases and V 6 bases, and 9 bases lay outside the gene matches. The germline gives CDR1 MNHEY, CDR2 SVGAGI. CDR3 length equals 14 residues.

This clone occurred a few times. This rearrangement joins TRBV6-5 to TRBJ2-7; 9 nucleotides line up with TRBD1. Germline values: CDR1 MNHEY, CDR2 SVGAGI. V gave up 8 bases and J gave up 2 bases; unmatched junction bases: 10. The CDR3 consists of 15 residues. This chain's CDR3 is CASLGPGTGTYEQYF. DNA for the CDR3: TGTGCCAGCTTGGGTCCCGGGACAGGGACCTACGAGCAGTACTTC.

The chain combines TRBV5-8 with TRBJ1-5; 11 bases fit TRBD1. Germline CDR1 SGHTS, CDR2 YDEGEE. V was pared by 0 bases and J by 7 bases, with 6 bases of the junction left unmatched. The CDR3 has 16 amino acids. In DNA, the CDR3 is TGTGCCAGCAGCTTGGGGGACCGGACAGGGGGCCAGCCCCAGCATTTT. Translating it yields CASSLGDRTGGQPQHF.

V usage is TRBV19 and J usage is TRBJ2-5, with TRBD2 as a possible D gene (6 bases). V was cut by 4 bases and J by 6 bases, with 18 bases left in between. This CDR3 has 15 amino acids. Germline V CDR1 and CDR2: LNHDA, SQIVND (reference sequence). CDR3 protein: CASSKQGGTRKTQYF. CDR3 bases: TGTGCCAGTAGTAAGCAAGGCGGGACGAGAAAGACCCAGTACTTC.

The gene calls are TRBV19 and TRBJ2-6; no clear D gene. The CDR3 totals 13 residues. Germline values: CDR1 LNHDA, CDR2 SQIVND (reference sequence). The ends were cut back, 3 bases at V and 4 bases at J, with 4 bases in the middle. CDR3 bases: TGTGCCAGTAGTATGCAGGGGGCCAACGTCCTGACTTTC. It yields the protein CASSMQGANVLTF.

This clone came up a few times. This sequence joins TRBV14 and TRBJ1-2, with D unclear. The CDR3 contains 16 residues. Trimming took off 0 bases at V and 3 bases at J, with 14 bases between the two ends. CDR1 and CDR2 (germline): SGHDN, FVKESK. DNA for the CDR3: TGTGCCAGCAGCCAAGAGGGAGCAGGAACCCACTATGGCTACACCTTC. This sequence encodes CASSQEGAGTHYGYTF.

This clone was detected only a few times. This rearrangement joins TRBV4-3 to TRBJ2-7; 7 bases match TRBD1. CDR1 is LGHNA and CDR2 is YSLEER in the germline V gene. Trimming took 8 bases from V and 4 from J; bases not matched to a gene: 14. The CDR3 contains 15 residues. For the CDR3, the DNA is TGCGCCAGCCGATATTCGCAGGGGGATAGGTACGAGCAGTACTTC. This translates into CASRYSQGDRYEQYF.